The 21 T cell receptor beta chains listed next were all sequenced from one sample in a study of cytomegalovirus exposure and HLA in healthy donors. PCR primers comprised 60 Vbeta and 13 Jbeta primers. Libraries were prepared by immunoSEQ multiplex PCR; TCRdb keeps only in-frame clonotypes and omits some of them. The sample includes 120,000 to 150,000 clones. Material: PBMCs. The source is a middle-aged man in good health and CMV-seronegative.

V and J are TRBV27 and TRBJ2-7; 8 nucleotides agree with TRBD2. Looked up from germline, CDR1 is MNHEY and CDR2 is SMNVEV (reference sequence). The CDR3 has 17 amino acids. The V gene end was trimmed by 2 bases and the J gene end by 7 bases; junction bases not matched to a gene: 16. As DNA, the CDR3 is TGTGCCAGCAGTTTAAAGCCAGCGGGGGCCCCCAGGGAAGAGCAGTACTTC. Its translation is CASSLKPAGAPREEQYF.

This chain uses TRBV2 with TRBJ2-7; D may be TRBD1 (5 bases). The ends were cut back, 6 bases at V and 3 bases at J, with 18 bases in the middle. The germline V gene has CDR1 SNHLY and CDR2 FYNNEI. The CDR3 extends over 15 amino acids. In DNA form, the CDR3 reads TGTGCCAGCAGGGCGAACAGGAACATAAACTACGAGCAGTACTTC. Amino acid sequence: CASRANRNINYEQYF.

The chain uses TRBV10-3 and TRBJ2-1; TRBD2 agrees at 14 bases. The CDR3 totals 13 residues. The germline V gene has CDR1 ENHRY and CDR2 SYGVKD. V shed 10 bases and J 9 bases; nucleotides not matched to a gene: 5. Written as DNA, the CDR3 is TGTGCCACCGGGACTAGCGGGGGAGGTGAGCAGTTCTTC. This encodes CATGTSGGGEQFF.

V is TRBV5-4 and J is TRBJ2-5, with 8 positions matching TRBD2. The CDR3 is 16 amino acids. Germline CDR1 and CDR2: SGHNT and YYREEE (reference sequence). Germline trimming cut 4 bases from V and 0 bases from J; bases unmatched to any gene: 8. The CDR3 sequence: CASSPGGVSYQETQYF. In DNA, the CDR3 is TGTGCCAGCAGCCCGGGGGGGGTCTCGTACCAAGAGACCCAGTACTTC. Combining the CDR3 with reference TRBV5-4 and TRBJ2-5 gives the whole variable domain ETGVTQSPTHLIKTRGQQVTLRCSSQSGHNTVSWYQQALGQGPQFIFQYYREEENGRGNFPPRFSGLQFPNYSSELNVNALELDDSALYLCASSPGGVSYQETQYFGPGTRLLVL.

The J gene is TRBJ1-1, the V gene TRBV15; D is possibly TRBD1 (5 bases). Trimming left V 8 bases short and J 8 bases short, with 18 bases between. This CDR3 region has 13 residues. CDR1 is LNHNV and CDR2 is YYDKDF in the germline V gene (reference sequence). Written as DNA, the CDR3 is TGTGCCACCCGGGGAGGGGAGGGTTTGGAAGCTTTCTTT. Amino acid sequence: CATRGGEGLEAFF.

J is TRBJ2-2 and V is TRBV6-5; D call uncertain. The germline V and J ends were trimmed by 10 bases and 4 bases, with 13 bases remaining between them. The CDR3 consists of 13 residues. CDR1 and CDR2 (germline): MNHEY, SVGAGI. CDR3 nucleotides: TGTGCCACCTCAGGTCAGAGCACCGGGGAGCTGTTTTTT. This encodes CATSGQSTGELFF.

V usage is TRBV9 and J usage is TRBJ2-1; the match to TRBD1 covers 8 bases. Per the germline V gene, CDR1 is SGDLS and CDR2 is YYNGEE. CDR3 length: 14 amino acids. J lost 4 bases, V lost 3 bases, and 3 bases had no gene match. The chain's CDR3 is CASSAGQEYNEQFF. CDR3 nucleotide sequence: TGTGCCAGCAGCGCGGGACAGGAGTACAATGAGCAGTTCTTC.

The chain has TRBV19 and TRBJ2-5; 7 bases line up with TRBD2. This CDR3 spans 14 amino acids. Looked up from germline, CDR1 is LNHDA and CDR2 is SQIVND (reference sequence). J was trimmed by 3 bases and V by 2 bases; bases with no gene match: 3. The DNA of the CDR3 is TGTGCCAGTAGTATAAGGCGGGGGAAAGAGACCCAGTACTTC. This gives the protein CASSIRRGKETQYF.

This rearrangement joins TRBV9 to TRBJ2-3; 14 bases map to TRBD2. Germline V gene lookup returns CDR1 SGDLS and CDR2 YYNGEE. With V trimmed by 4 bases and J by 7 bases, 8 bases remained unmatched. The CDR3 is made up of 16 amino acids. The CDR3 region is CASSMRLAGGQHTQYF. As DNA, the CDR3 is TGTGCCAGCAGCATGAGACTAGCGGGGGGGCAGCATACGCAGTATTTT.

This sequence joins TRBV6-1 and TRBJ1-2; possible D gene TRBD1, 5 bases. Trimming took 0 bases from V and 2 from J, leaving 13 bases between them. Germline lookup yields CDR1 MNHNS and CDR2 SASEGT. This CDR3 region has 16 residues. The CDR3 sequence: CASSEAGQGKNYGYTF. The CDR3 DNA is TGTGCCAGCAGTGAAGCGGGCCAGGGAAAGAACTATGGCTACACCTTC.

The V gene is TRBV5-1, the J gene TRBJ2-1; tentatively, D is TRBD2 (6 bases). CDR3 size: 15 residues. Germline V gene data show CDR1 as SGHRS and CDR2 as YFSETQ. V was cut by 6 bases and J by 4 bases, with 17 bases left in between. Here the CDR3 reads CASKNGRGGYNEQFF. CDR3 nucleotide sequence: TGCGCCAGCAAAAATGGTCGGGGAGGTTACAATGAGCAGTTCTTC.

V and J are TRBV18 and TRBJ1-6, with D perhaps TRBD1 (5 bases). Germline CDR1 and CDR2: KGHSH and LQKENI. CDR3 length equals 18 residues. V was pared by 3 bases and J by 0 bases, with 15 bases between. CDR3 protein: CASSPFGTESSYNSPLHF. Here the CDR3 DNA reads TGTGCCAGCTCACCGTTTGGGACTGAGAGCTCCTATAATTCACCCCTCCACTTT.

V gene TRBV11-3 combines with J gene TRBJ1-1, with D possibly matching TRBD1 (6 bases). CDR3 length: 14 residues. With 5 bases removed from V and 0 bases from J, the gap between germline ends came to 10 bases. Germline V gene sequence: CDR1 SGHNT, CDR2 YENEEA. CDR3 amino acids: CASSAQGMNTEAFF. The DNA for the CDR3 is TGTGCCAGCAGCGCACAGGGTATGAACACTGAAGCTTTCTTT.

The V call is TRBV7-2, the J call TRBJ2-7; no firm D call. From germline, CDR1 is SGHTA and CDR2 FQGNSA. V dropped 1 base and J dropped 1 base, with 8 bases sitting between them. This CDR3 contains 14 residues. The CDR3 DNA reads TGTGCCAGCAGCTTAGAACGGGTTTCCTACGAGCAGTACTTC. Amino acid sequence: CASSLERVSYEQYF.

The rearrangement uses TRBV2 and TRBJ2-3, with D possibly matching TRBD2 (7 bases). V dropped 8 bases and J dropped 0 bases, with 18 bases sitting between them. Looked up from germline, CDR1 is SNHLY and CDR2 is FYNNEI. The CDR3 has 16 amino acids. The CDR3 is CASLRGGLSSTDTQYF. In DNA form, the CDR3 reads TGTGCCAGCTTGAGGGGGGGACTGTCTAGCACAGATACGCAGTATTTT.

The chain uses TRBV19 and TRBJ1-1; the D is unclear. CDR1 is LNHDA, CDR2 SQIVND, per germline (reference sequence). With 4 bases removed from V and 1 base from J, the gap between germline ends came to 7 bases. CDR3 size: 13 residues. The CDR3 sequence: CASSREWNTEAFF. CDR3 coding DNA: TGTGCCAGTAGTAGGGAGTGGAACACTGAAGCTTTCTTT.

The chain combines TRBV5-1 with TRBJ1-4; TRBD1 might be the D (5 bases). This CDR3 region has 15 residues. CDR1 SGHRS and CDR2 YFSETQ come from the germline V gene. Trimming stripped 3 bases from V and 8 bases from J, with 17 bases between. The CDR3 DNA reads TGCGCCAGCAGCTCAACAGTAGGGGTAGGGGAAAAACTGTTTTTT. It translates to CASSSTVGVGEKLFF.

The chain couples TRBV4-2 to TRBJ2-1; weak D call: TRBD2 (5 bases). Trimming took 4 bases from V and 0 from J, leaving 13 bases between them. The CDR3 is 16 residues long. The V gene's germline CDR1 is LGHNA and CDR2 YNFKEQ. CDR3 amino acids: CASSLGLFSSYNEQFF. The CDR3 bases are TGTGCCAGCAGCCTTGGACTCTTCAGCTCCTACAATGAGCAGTTCTTC.

This chain uses TRBV6-5 with TRBJ2-7; 12 bases fit TRBD1. After removal of 2 bases from V and 2 bases from J, the junction contained 1 base not matched to a gene. Germline V CDR1 and CDR2: MNHEY, SVGAGI. The CDR3 totals 15 residues. Here the CDR3 reads CASSYGTGGAYEQYF. CDR3 DNA: TGTGCCAGCAGTTACGGGACAGGGGGCGCCTACGAGCAGTACTTC.

The V call is TRBV2, the J call TRBJ2-7, with D possibly TRBD1 on 6 matching bases. V was cut by 4 bases and J by 3 bases, with 10 bases left in between. Germline V gene lookup returns CDR1 SNHLY and CDR2 FYNNEI. CDR3 length: 13 residues. The CDR3 DNA follows: TGTGCCAGCAGTGTATACAGGGACTACGAGCAGTACTTC. Its translation is CASSVYRDYEQYF.

V usage is TRBV29-1 and J usage is TRBJ1-1; D not certain. The V gene lost 2 bases and the J gene lost 1 base, with 5 bases spanning the gap. The CDR3 has 12 amino acids. Germline values: CDR1 SQVTM, CDR2 ANQGSEA. The CDR3 sequence is CSVETGNTEAFF. Written as DNA, the CDR3 is TGCAGCGTTGAAACCGGGAACACTGAAGCTTTCTTT.